A single sample gave rise to the 22 T cell receptor beta chains below, sequenced in a study of blood T cell repertoires in COVID-19. Data came from immunoSEQ multiplex PCR; TCRdb stores just in-frame clones and leaves some out. The sample consists of roughly 200,000 clones, approximately 90% of them appearing once. What was sequenced was peripheral blood. These TCRs come from a middle-aged man with active or convalescent COVID-19.

This clone was seen a handful of times. This chain connects TRBV5-4 to TRBJ2-1; 8 bases are shared with TRBD2. J lost 4 bases, V lost 0 bases, and 6 bases had no gene match. The CDR3 length is 16 residues. The V gene's germline CDR1 is SGHNT and CDR2 YYREEE (reference sequence). CDR3 amino acids: CASSLAPLAEYNEQFF. The CDR3 nucleotides read TGTGCCAGCAGCTTGGCCCCACTAGCGGAGTACAATGAGCAGTTCTTC.

The rearrangement uses TRBV29-1 and TRBJ2-2; TRBD2 aligns across 8 bases. This CDR3 has 15 amino acids. V dropped 4 bases and J dropped 5; count of bases not matched to a gene: 9. CDR1 and CDR2 (germline): SQVTM, ANQGSEA. The CDR3 region has the DNA TGCAGCGTTGGGAGCGGGAGCAGGGGTACCGGGGAGCTGTTTTTT. Protein sequence: CSVGSGSRGTGELFF.

The chain couples TRBV5-1 to TRBJ2-3; TRBD1 might be the D (5 bases). Germline V gene lookup returns CDR1 SGHRS and CDR2 YFSETQ. The CDR3 loop spans 12 amino acids. The V end was cut by 4 bases, the J end by 4 bases, with 7 bases between. DNA for the CDR3: TGCGCCAGCAGCCCCAGGGCAGATACGCAGTATTTT. It yields the protein CASSPRADTQYF.

The chain joins TRBV19 to TRBJ2-5, with D perhaps TRBD1 (6 bases). V gave up 1 base and J gave up 5 bases, with 11 bases separating them. Germline V gene sequence: CDR1 LNHDA, CDR2 SQIVND (reference sequence). The CDR3 has 14 amino acids. The CDR3: CASSIGGGWETQYF. The CDR3 nucleotides read TGTGCCAGTAGTATAGGAGGGGGTTGGGAGACCCAGTACTTC.

V usage is TRBV6-6 and J usage is TRBJ2-1, with 9 bases fitting TRBD1. Germline-derived CDR1 and CDR2 are MNHNY and SVGAGI (reference sequence). This CDR3 comprises 13 residues. The ends lost 7 bases at V and 9 bases at J; junction bases unmatched: 7. CDR3 nucleotides: TGTGCCAGCATTGAACAGGGGGCAGGTGAGCAGTTCTTC. Amino acids: CASIEQGAGEQFF.

For the CDR3, the DNA is TGTGCCAGCTCCCGTGCGAGCGGGACAGGGGCCCTCGTCTATGGCTACACCTTC. It specifies CASSRASGTGALVYGYTF. The V gene is TRBV18, the J gene TRBJ1-2; 10 nucleotides match TRBD1. In germline, CDR1 is KGHSH, CDR2 LQKENI. This CDR3 has 18 amino acids. V shed 6 bases and J 4 bases; nucleotides not matched to a gene: 17.

The genes are TRBV9 and TRBJ2-1; 7 nucleotides agree with TRBD1. Germline CDR1 reads SGDLS; CDR2 reads YYNGEE. V lost 4 bases and J lost 4; bases outside the gene matches: 8. The CDR3 is 15 residues long. CDR3 loop: CASSFRDSLYNEQFF. The DNA of the CDR3 is TGTGCCAGCAGCTTCCGGGACAGCCTTTACAATGAGCAGTTCTTC.

The V call is TRBV6-2 or TRBV6-3, the J call TRBJ2-2; 7 nucleotides align to TRBD2. Germline trimming cut 1 base from V and 6 bases from J; bases unmatched to any gene: 5. The CDR3 is 15 amino acids. Germline V gene lookup returns CDR1 MNHEY and CDR2 SVGEGT. The CDR3 spells CASSYWAGVSGELFF. The CDR3 coding sequence is TGTGCCAGCAGTTACTGGGCGGGGGTTTCCGGGGAGCTGTTTTTT.

A few counts support this clone. The J gene is TRBJ1-2, the V gene TRBV5-1; D perhaps matches TRBD1 (6 bases). The CDR3 is 13 residues long. Germline CDR1 reads SGHRS; CDR2 reads YFSETQ. Between the trimmed V and J ends, which lost 1 base and 5 bases, there was a span of 9 bases. The CDR3 DNA reads as TGCGCCAGCAGCTTGACACAGGGATATGGCTACACCTTC. Translated: CASSLTQGYGYTF.

In nucleotides, the CDR3 is TGTGCCACCAGTGATCCCTGGACTAGCTTGTATTTT. Translated, it gives CATSDPWTSLYF. The rearrangement uses TRBV24-1 and TRBJ2-3, with TRBD2 matching 8 bases. The ends lost 3 bases at V and 14 bases at J; junction bases unmatched: 6. Germline V CDR1 and CDR2: KGHDR, SFDVKD. There are 12 residues in the CDR3.

The chain recombines TRBV5-1 with TRBJ2-3; 9 nucleotides match TRBD2. Trimming took 5 bases from V and 8 from J; bases not matched to a gene: 9. Germline V lookup: CDR1 SGHRS, CDR2 YFSETQ. This CDR3 is built from 14 residues. Here the CDR3 reads CASSNSGSEVTQYF. The CDR3 DNA reads TGCGCCAGCAGTAATAGCGGGAGTGAAGTTACGCAGTATTTT.

The chain employs TRBV6-6 and TRBJ2-1; 8 bases map to TRBD2. Trimming took 6 bases from V and 2 from J; bases not matched to a gene: 6. The V gene's germline CDR1 is MNHNY and CDR2 SVGAGI (reference sequence). This CDR3 has 15 amino acids. CDR3 region: CASSISGTTYNEQFF. CDR3 sequence (DNA): TGTGCCAGCAGCATTAGCGGGACTACCTACAATGAGCAGTTCTTC.

V is TRBV6-5 and J is TRBJ1-6; 7 bases fit TRBD1. Germline CDR1 reads MNHEY; CDR2 reads SVGAGI. The CDR3 has 14 residues. V trimming: 0 bases; J trimming: 7 bases; junction bases outside the gene matches: 0. The CDR3 sequence is CASSYSGQNSPLHF. For the CDR3, the DNA is TGTGCCAGCAGTTACTCGGGACAGAATTCACCCCTCCACTTT.

The chain links TRBV28 to TRBJ1-5; weak D call: TRBD1 (6 bases). V lost 4 bases and J lost 1, with 11 bases in between. Germline V gene sequence: CDR1 MDHEN, CDR2 SYDVKM. The CDR3 is made up of 15 amino acids. The CDR3 bases are TGTGCCAGCAGTTCCTACAGGGACAGCAATCAGCCCCAGCATTTT. This encodes CASSSYRDSNQPQHF.

This clone was seen a handful of times. The chain combines TRBV10-3 with TRBJ1-2, with D perhaps TRBD1 (5 bases). Trimming removed 3 bases at V and 8 bases at J, with 22 bases between. The V gene's germline CDR1 is ENHRY and CDR2 SYGVKD. The CDR3 contains 16 residues. CDR3 nucleotide sequence: TGTGCCATCAGTGAAGGCTCCCCCGGGGGGGTTGGGGGCTACACCTTC. It is translated as CAISEGSPGGVGGYTF.

The V and J genes are TRBV6-5 and TRBJ1-4; tentative D call: TRBD1 (6 bases). Trimming left V 6 bases short and J 8 bases short, with 16 bases between. This CDR3 spans 14 amino acids. Looked up from germline, CDR1 is MNHEY and CDR2 is SVGAGI. Here the CDR3 reads CASSKTGFGEKLFF. For the CDR3, the DNA is TGTGCCAGCAGCAAGACAGGATTTGGCGAAAAACTGTTTTTT.

This sequence joins TRBV5-1 and TRBJ1-2; D is undetermined. The CDR3 covers 14 residues. The V end lost 3 bases, the J end lost 2 bases, and 11 bases lay between the germline ends. Germline assignment: CDR1 SGHRS and CDR2 YFSETQ. CDR3 in DNA: TGCGCCAGCAGCTCTCCGGGCGGGAACTATGGCTACACCTTC. This gives the protein CASSSPGGNYGYTF.

This chain links TRBV6-5 with TRBJ2-2, with no clear D. The CDR3 spans 11 residues. Deletions cut 5 bases from V and 4 bases from J, with 2 bases between. Germline CDR1 is MNHEY and CDR2 is SVGAGI. This CDR3 is CASSRTGELFF. CDR3 coding DNA: TGTGCCAGCAGTCGCACCGGGGAGCTGTTTTTT.

The chain carries TRBV19 and TRBJ1-5; the match to TRBD1 covers 7 bases. From germline, CDR1 is LNHDA and CDR2 SQIVND (reference sequence). V was clipped by 6 bases and J by 5 bases; unmatched bases: 7. CDR3 length: 14 amino acids. The CDR3 DNA sequence: TGTGCCAGTAGACCGGGACAGTCCTATCAGCCCCAGCATTTT. It yields the protein CASRPGQSYQPQHF.

V usage is TRBV28 and J usage is TRBJ1-1; 8 bases are a match to TRBD1. J was trimmed by 10 bases and V by 2 bases; bases with no gene match: 3. This CDR3 comprises 12 residues. The V gene's germline CDR1 is MDHEN and CDR2 SYDVKM. The CDR3, as DNA: TGTGCCAGCAGTTTAAGGACAGGGAGAGCTTTCTTT. It specifies CASSLRTGRAFF.

V is TRBV2 and J is TRBJ1-6; 9 nucleotides align to TRBD1. Germline assignment: CDR1 SNHLY and CDR2 FYNNEI. The CDR3 contains 14 residues. After removal of 6 bases from V and 7 bases from J, the junction contained 4 bases not matched to a gene. CDR3 residues: CASRAGTGNSPLHF. The CDR3 DNA sequence: TGTGCCAGCAGAGCCGGGACAGGGAATTCACCCCTCCACTTT.

The chain has TRBV4-2 and TRBJ2-3; 7 bases are a match to TRBD2. CDR3 length equals 19 residues. The V and J ends lost 3 bases and 0 bases, in that order; junction bases with no gene match: 15. Germline-derived CDR1 and CDR2 are LGHNA and YNFKEQ. In DNA form, the CDR3 reads TGTGCCAGCAGCCAGTATTCCGCTGCGCTAGCGGCTAGCACAGATACGCAGTATTTT. It yields the protein CASSQYSAALAASTDTQYF.